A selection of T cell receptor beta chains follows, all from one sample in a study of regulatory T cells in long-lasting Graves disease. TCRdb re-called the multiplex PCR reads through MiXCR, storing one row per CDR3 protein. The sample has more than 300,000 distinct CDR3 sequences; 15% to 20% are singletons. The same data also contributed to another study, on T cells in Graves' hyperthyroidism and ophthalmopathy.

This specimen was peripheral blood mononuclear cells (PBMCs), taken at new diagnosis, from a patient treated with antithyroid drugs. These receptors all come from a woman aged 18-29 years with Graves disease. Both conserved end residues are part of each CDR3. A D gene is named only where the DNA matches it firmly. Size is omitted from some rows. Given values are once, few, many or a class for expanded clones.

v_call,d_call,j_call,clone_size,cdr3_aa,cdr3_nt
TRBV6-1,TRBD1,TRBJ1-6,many,CASRTGAPPLHF,TGTGCCAGCAGGACAGGGGCTCCACCCCTCCACTTT
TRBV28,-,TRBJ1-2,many,CASSSYYGYTF,TGTGCCAGCAGTTCTTACTATGGCTACACCTTC
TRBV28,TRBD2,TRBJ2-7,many,CASRGLAGGDHSYEQYF,TGTGCCAGCAGGGGACTAGCGGGAGGGGACCACTCCTACGAGCAGTACTTC
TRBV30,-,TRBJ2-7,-,CAWAGTGELYF,TGTGCCTGGGCCGGGACCGGGGAGCTGTACTTC
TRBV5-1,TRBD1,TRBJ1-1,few,CACHQGGLNTEAFF,TGCGCCTGTCATCAAGGGGGCTTGAACACTGAAGCTTTCTTT
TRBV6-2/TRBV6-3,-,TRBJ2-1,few,CASSYSNTGGSEQFF,TGTGCCAGCAGTTACTCGAATACCGGGGGAAGTGAGCAGTTCTTC
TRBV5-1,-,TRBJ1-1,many,CASRANLPGTEAFF,TGCGCCAGCAGGGCCAATCTCCCGGGGACTGAAGCTTTCTTT
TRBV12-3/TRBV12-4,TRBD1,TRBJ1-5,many,CASSFEIRTGDQPQHF,TGTGCCAGCAGTTTTGAAATCCGGACAGGGGATCAGCCCCAGCATTTT
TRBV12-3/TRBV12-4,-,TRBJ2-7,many,CASSLTLQRWDIPSYEQYF,TGTGCCAGCAGCCTAACCCTTCAGAGATGGGATATACCCTCCTACGAGCAGTACTTC
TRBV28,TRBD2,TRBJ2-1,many,CASSLAPLLAGANNEQFF,TGTGCCAGCAGTTTAGCTCCCCTCCTAGCGGGGGCGAACAATGAGCAGTTCTTC
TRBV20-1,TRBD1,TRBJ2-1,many,CSASLTDRGDEQFF,TGCAGTGCTAGCCTCACCGACAGGGGCGATGAGCAGTTCTTC
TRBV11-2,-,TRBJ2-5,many,CASSSLRGNPQETQYF,TGTGCCAGCAGCTCCCTTCGGGGAAATCCCCAAGAGACCCAGTACTTC
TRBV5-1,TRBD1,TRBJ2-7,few,CASSFSSGQGLYEQYF,TGCGCCAGCAGCTTTTCTTCGGGACAGGGTCTCTACGAGCAGTACTTC
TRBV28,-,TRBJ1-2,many,CASSSGSGYTF,TGTGCCAGCAGTTCAGGTTCTGGCTACACCTTC
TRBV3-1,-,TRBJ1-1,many,CASSSHREGRPFF,TGTGCCAGCAGCTCCCACAGGGAGGGCCGGCCTTTCTTT
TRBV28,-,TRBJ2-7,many,CASRTSYEQYF,TGTGCCAGCAGGACCTCCTACGAGCAGTACTTC
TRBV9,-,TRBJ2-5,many,CASRGRTPGQETQYF,TGTGCCAGCAGGGGAAGGACCCCCGGCCAAGAGACCCAGTACTTC
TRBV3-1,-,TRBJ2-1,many,CASSQDPHNEQFF,TGTGCCAGCAGCCAAGATCCACACAATGAGCAGTTCTTC